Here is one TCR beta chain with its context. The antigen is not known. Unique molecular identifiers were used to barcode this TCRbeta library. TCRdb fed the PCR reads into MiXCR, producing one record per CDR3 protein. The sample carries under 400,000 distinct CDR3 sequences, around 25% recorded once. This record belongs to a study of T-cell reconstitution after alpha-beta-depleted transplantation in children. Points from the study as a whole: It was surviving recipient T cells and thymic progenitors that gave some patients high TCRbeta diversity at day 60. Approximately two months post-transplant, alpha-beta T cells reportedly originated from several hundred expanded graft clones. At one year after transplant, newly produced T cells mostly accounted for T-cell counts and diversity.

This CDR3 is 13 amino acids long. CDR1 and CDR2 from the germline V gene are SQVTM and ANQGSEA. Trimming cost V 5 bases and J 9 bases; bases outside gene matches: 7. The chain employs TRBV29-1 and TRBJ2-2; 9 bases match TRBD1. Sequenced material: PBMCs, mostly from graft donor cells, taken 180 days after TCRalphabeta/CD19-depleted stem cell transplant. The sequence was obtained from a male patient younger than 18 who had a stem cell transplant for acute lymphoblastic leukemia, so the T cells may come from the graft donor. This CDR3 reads CSVTGTGRRELFF. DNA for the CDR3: TGCAGCGTTACCGGGACAGGGCGCAGGGAGCTGTTTTTT.